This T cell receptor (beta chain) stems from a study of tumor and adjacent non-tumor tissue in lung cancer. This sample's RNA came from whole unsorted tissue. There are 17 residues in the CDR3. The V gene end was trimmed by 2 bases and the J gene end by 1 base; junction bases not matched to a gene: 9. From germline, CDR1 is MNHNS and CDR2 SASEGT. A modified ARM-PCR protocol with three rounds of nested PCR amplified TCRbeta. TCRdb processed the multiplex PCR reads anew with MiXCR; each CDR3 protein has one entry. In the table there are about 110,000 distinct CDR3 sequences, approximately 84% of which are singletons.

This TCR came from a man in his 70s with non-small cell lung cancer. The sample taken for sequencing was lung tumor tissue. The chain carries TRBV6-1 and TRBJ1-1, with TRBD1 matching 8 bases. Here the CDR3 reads CASSELRSGGRNTEAFF. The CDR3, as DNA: TGTGCCAGCAGTGAATTGCGGTCAGGGGGCAGGAACACTGAAGCTTTCTTT.